This T cell receptor (beta chain) originates from a study of blood T cell repertoires in COVID-19. In the study overall: COVID-19 samples collected from the United States, Italy and Spain covered acute and convalescent phases. The analysed material was cDNA or gDNA that came from T cells, B-cell-depleted T cells, or PBMCs.

Per the original data handling: Reference gene primer amplification in the assay estimated nucleated cell counts. Generated by immunoSEQ multiplex PCR, the TCRdb table keeps only in-frame clones and is missing some. For V, J and clone size, that table is used; D and trimming come from the DNA. Among 200,000 to 250,000 clones, around 85% were seen once, and the ten largest hold under 4.5%. The receptor's source is a woman in her thirties or forties with active or convalescent COVID-19. The sample consisted of peripheral blood.

The CDR3 region is CASSQDAGPYEQYF. The CDR3 region has the DNA TGCGCCAGCAGCCAAGACGCAGGTCCCTACGAGCAGTACTTC. J is TRBJ2-7 and V is TRBV4-1, with D unclear. There are 14 residues in the CDR3. Germline V gene lookup returns CDR1 MGHRA and CDR2 YSYEKL. The V and J ends lost 0 bases and 2 bases respectively, with 8 bases between them.